This TCR beta chain is drawn from a study of CD4+ T cells in melanoma. TCRdb keeps only in-frame clones here, not all; method: immunoSEQ multiplex PCR. The top ten hold around 11% of the sample, which has about 50,000 clones, nearly 90% seen once. V was clipped by 0 bases and J by 3 bases, with 13 bases between them. From germline, CDR1 is SGHRS and CDR2 YFSETQ. The CDR3 loop spans 15 amino acids. The sample consisted of peripheral blood. This chain links TRBV5-1 with TRBJ2-7; the D is unclear. The sequence was obtained from a human donor with melanoma. This CDR3 is CASSLVALGYYEQYF. DNA for the CDR3: TGCGCCAGCAGCTTGGTGGCCCTGGGCTACTACGAGCAGTACTTC.